One and the same sample provided the 3 T cell receptor beta chains below, sequenced in a study of identical twins. MiXCR, run by TCRdb on the 5' RACE reads, gives a single entry per CDR3 protein. The table has a few hundred thousand distinct CDR3 sequences, approximately 24% seen once. These records were also assigned to another study, of T cells expressing NK-cell markers.

The sequenced sample consisted of CD4+ T cells sorted from blood. All receptors derive from a woman between 18 and 30 years old in good health.

V is TRBV9 and J is TRBJ2-1; 15 bases are shared with TRBD2. Unmatched junction bases numbered 2, after V lost 0 bases and J lost 7 bases. Germline V gives CDR1 SGDLS, CDR2 YYNGEE. This CDR3 is built from 16 residues. The CDR3 DNA sequence: TGTGCCAGCAGCGTAGTGGGACTAGCGGGAGGTAATGAGCAGTTCTTC. Protein product: CASSVVGLAGGNEQFF.

The rearrangement links TRBV29-1 to TRBJ1-1, with D tentatively TRBD1 (6 bases). This CDR3 has 13 residues. V was trimmed by 4 bases and J by 4 bases, leaving 13 bases between them. CDR1 is SQVTM and CDR2 is ANQGSEA in the germline V gene. The CDR3 DNA reads as TGCAGCGTTGTGGGGGGGCCAGCCACTGAAGCTTTCTTT. It encodes CSVVGGPATEAFF.

There are a few counts of this clonotype. This CDR3 is CASSPGVGSDTQYF. CDR3 bases: TGTGCCAGCAGCCCGGGGGTGGGGTCAGATACGCAGTATTTT. The chain employs TRBV7-6 and TRBJ2-3, with D perhaps matching TRBD2 (6 bases). The CDR3 consists of 14 residues. V gave up 5 bases and J gave up 4 bases, with 13 bases separating them. The germline CDR1 and CDR2 sequences are SGHVS and FNYEAQ.